This is a list of T cell receptor beta chains from one sample in a study of blood T cell dynamics during melanoma immunotherapy. Produced via immunoSEQ multiplex PCR; TCRdb's table is partial and in-frame only. Of approximately 9,500 clones listed, less than 90% were seen once; the top ten hold over 9%. The sequencing used blood, collected from a patient treated with checkpoint blockade. These receptor sequences come from a human donor with melanoma. Both conserved end residues are part of each CDR3. The order of the fields is D gene, J gene, V gene, clone size, CDR3 DNA, CDR3 protein. The D gene is left open where the match is weak. Size tells how often a clone was seen (once, few, many) or the class of an expanded clone, and some rows leave it out.

TRBD2	TRBJ2-7	TRBV6-1	NA	TGTGCCAGCAGTGCCCAGCGGGGGATCGGCGAGCAGTACTTC	CASSAQRGIGEQYF
TRBD1	TRBJ1-5	TRBV30	NA	TGTGCCTGGACCAGGACAGGGGTCAATCAGCCCCAGCATTTT	CAWTRTGVNQPQHF
NA	TRBJ1-5	TRBV2	NA	TGTGCCAGCAGTTCGCTAGGCAATCAGCCCCAGCATTTT	CASSSLGNQPQHF
NA	TRBJ2-3	TRBV5-4	NA	TGTGCCAGCAGCACACCCGGGACCTTGGCAGATACGCAGTATTTT	CASSTPGTLADTQYF
TRBD1	TRBJ2-7	TRBV5-1	NA	TGCGCCAGCAGCCGACAGGGTAATAACAACTACAAGCAGTACTTC	CASSRQGNNNYKQYF
NA	TRBJ1-1	TRBV5-4	NA	TGTGCCAGCAGCCGGTTGACTATGAACACTGAAGCTTTCTTT	CASSRLTMNTEAFF
TRBD1	TRBJ1-2	TRBV15	NA	TGTGCCACCAGCAGAGATGGGTCCAGGGGGTACGGTGGCTACACCTTC	CATSRDGSRGYGGYTF
TRBD2	TRBJ2-1	TRBV11-2	NA	TGTGCCAGCAGCTTAGATCTGGTTAGCGGGAGAAATGAGCAGTTCTTC	CASSLDLVSGRNEQFF
TRBD2	TRBJ2-1	TRBV25-1	NA	TGTGCCAGCAGTGATATAAAGCGGGGGAACTACAATGAGCAGTTCTTC	CASSDIKRGNYNEQFF
NA	TRBJ1-1	TRBV7-9	few	TGTGCCAGCAGCTTATTGCAGGGGAGCACTGAAGCTTTCTTT	CASSLLQGSTEAFF
NA	TRBJ2-5	TRBV7-2	NA	TGTGCCAGCAGCTTAACTGGTTTGGAGACCCAGTACTTC	CASSLTGLETQYF
NA	TRBJ2-3	TRBV5-4	NA	TGTGCCAGCAGTTCGGAGGGCGGCACAGATACGCAGTATTTT	CASSSEGGTDTQYF
NA	TRBJ2-3	TRBV19	NA	TGTGCCAGTAGCCCGCAAGGAGCAGATACGCAGTATTTT	CASSPQGADTQYF
NA	TRBJ2-1	TRBV5-1	NA	TGCGCCAGCAGCTCATATTCCTCTAGCGCCTCCTACAATGAGCAGTTCTTC	CASSSYSSSASYNEQFF
TRBD1	TRBJ1-2	TRBV6-1	NA	TGTGCCAGCAGTGAAAGGACAGGGGGCCTTGGCTACACCTTC	CASSERTGGLGYTF
NA	TRBJ1-1	TRBV6-1	NA	TGTGCCAGCGGGGGACCCCGGCGTCCTGAAGCTTTCTTT	CASGGPRRPEAFF
TRBD1	TRBJ1-2	TRBV6-1	NA	TGTGCCAGCAGTGCGGGACAGGGTTTCGGCTACACCTTC	CASSAGQGFGYTF
NA	TRBJ1-1	TRBV27	NA	TGTGCCAGCAGTTTCGGGGCAGGAGGAACTGAAGCTTTCTTT	CASSFGAGGTEAFF
NA	TRBJ1-5	TRBV6-5	NA	TGTGCCAGCAGTTCGGGGTACGATCAGCCCCAGCATTTT	CASSSGYDQPQHF
NA	TRBJ1-5	TRBV7-7	NA	TGTGCCAGCAGTTTAACAGGGAGATCGGATCAGCCCCAGCATTTT	CASSLTGRSDQPQHF
NA	TRBJ1-2	TRBV30	NA	TGTGCCTGGAGTTCGGCAGGGGATGGCTACACCTTC	CAWSSAGDGYTF
NA	TRBJ2-7	TRBV18	NA	TGTGCCAGCTCACATAATGAGGACAACGACGAGCAGTACTTC	CASSHNEDNDEQYF
TRBD1	TRBJ1-5	TRBV27	NA	TGTGCCAGCAGTTTCCGACAGGGTACGAATCAGCCCCAGCATTTT	CASSFRQGTNQPQHF
NA	TRBJ2-1	TRBV30	NA	TGTGCCTGGTCACGAGGACAGTACAATGAGCAGTTCTTC	CAWSRGQYNEQFF
TRBD2	TRBJ2-5	TRBV6-5	NA	TGTGCCAGCAGTTACCGCGGGGGGGCCGAGACCCAGTACTTC	CASSYRGGAETQYF
TRBD1	TRBJ1-1	TRBV5-1	NA	TGCGCCAGCAGCCCACCTGACAGGGGCTGGGACACTGAAGCTTTCTTT	CASSPPDRGWDTEAFF
NA	TRBJ1-1	TRBV19	once	TGTGCCAGTAGTATAGGGGCCGCCAGGGGTCGATGGAGCACTGAAGCTTTCTTT	CASSIGAARGRWSTEAFF
TRBD2	TRBJ2-5	TRBV7-6	NA	TGTGCCAGCAGCTTCGCGGGAGGAGGTGAGACCCAGTACTTC	CASSFAGGGETQYF
NA	TRBJ1-1	TRBV9	once	TGTGCCAGCTCCCCACGCGGGAGGACTGAAGCTTTCTTT	CASSPRGRTEAFF
NA	TRBJ2-3	TRBV27	NA	TGTGCCAGCAGTTTATTCCTTTCCGGCACAGATACGCAGTATTTT	CASSLFLSGTDTQYF
NA	TRBJ2-7	TRBV5-1	NA	TGCGCCAGCAGCTTGGACAGGAGCTCCTACGAGCAGTACTTC	CASSLDRSSYEQYF